This T cell receptor beta chain originates from a study of blood T cells in healthy people across ages. General observations from the study: Comparison with aged donors showed that long-lived donors had more naive CD4+ cells and higher diversity.

In this sample, this clonotype turned up a few times. Its antigen is not known. A second PCR, run for about 7 to 12 cycles, used a sample-barcoded 5' primer plus a J-beta primer mix. In TCRdb, the 5' RACE reads were re-called with MiXCR into one record per CDR3 protein. The sample lists around 1,000,000 distinct CDR3 sequences, around 25% seen once, with around 0.75% in the top ten. The sample was also linked to a second study, of T cells of mothers and their children. Per that study: The donor cohort consisted of a few healthy Caucasian mothers and their six children. RNA extracted was entirely used for cDNA synthesis, about 1.4 ug per 15 ul.

Sequencing was done on a sample of blood. The TCR comes from a girl under 10 years old in good health.

Written as DNA, the CDR3 is TGTGCCAGCAGCTCCCGGACTAGCGGAAACCTCAATGAGCAGTTCTTC. Protein product: CASSSRTSGNLNEQFF. The V gene is TRBV7-8, the J gene TRBJ2-5; 10 bases align to TRBD2. The J call may not be correct, given that the DNA end is closer to TRBJ2-1. CDR1 is SGHVS, CDR2 FQNEAQ, per germline. CDR3 length: 16 amino acids.